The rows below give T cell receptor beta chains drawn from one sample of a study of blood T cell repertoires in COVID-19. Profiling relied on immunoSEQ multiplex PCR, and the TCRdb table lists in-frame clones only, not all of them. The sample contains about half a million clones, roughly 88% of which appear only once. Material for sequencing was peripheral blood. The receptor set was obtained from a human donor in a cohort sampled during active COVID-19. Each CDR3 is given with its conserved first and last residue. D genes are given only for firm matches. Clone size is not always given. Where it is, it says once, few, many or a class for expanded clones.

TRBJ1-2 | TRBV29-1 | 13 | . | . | CSVSLTQENGYTF | TGCAGCGTTTCATTGACACAGGAAAATGGCTACACCTTC
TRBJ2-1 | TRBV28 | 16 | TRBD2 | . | CASSLTSGRVGNEQFF | TGTGCCAGCAGTCTAACGAGCGGGAGGGTAGGCAATGAGCAGTTCTTC
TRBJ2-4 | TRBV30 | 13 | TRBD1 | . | CAWRTGGVDIQYF | TGTGCCTGGAGGACAGGGGGCGTAGACATTCAGTACTTC
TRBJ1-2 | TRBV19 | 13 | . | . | CASSMTEGYGYTF | TGTGCCAGTAGTATGACGGAGGGCTATGGCTACACCTTC
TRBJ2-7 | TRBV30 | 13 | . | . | CAWRLDSTGEQYF | TGTGCCTGGAGGCTGGACTCGACGGGGGAGCAGTACTTC
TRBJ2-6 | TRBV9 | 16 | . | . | CASSGRIVTGANVLTF | TGTGCCAGCAGCGGGCGGATCGTGACCGGGGCCAACGTCCTGACTTTC
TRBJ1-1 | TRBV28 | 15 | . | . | CASSAHPQGNTEAFF | TGTGCCAGCAGCGCGCATCCCCAGGGGAACACTGAAGCTTTCTTT
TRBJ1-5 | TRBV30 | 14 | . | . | CAWSVQGGDQPQHF | TGTGCCTGGAGTGTACAGGGTGGCGATCAGCCCCAGCATTTT
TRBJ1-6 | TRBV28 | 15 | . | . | CASSPPRGDVSPLHF | TGTGCCAGCAGCCCTCCCCGGGGTGACGTTTCACCCCTCCACTTT
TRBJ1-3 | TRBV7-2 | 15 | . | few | CASSSLDSFGNTIYF | TGTGCCAGCAGCTCCCTAGACAGTTTCGGAAACACCATATATTTT
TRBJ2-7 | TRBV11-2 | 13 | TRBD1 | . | CASSRDRDYEQYF | TGTGCCAGCAGCCGGGACAGGGACTACGAGCAGTACTTC
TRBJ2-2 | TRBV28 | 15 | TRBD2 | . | CASSPQQRGPGELFF | TGTGCCAGCAGTCCCCAACAGCGGGGTCCCGGGGAGCTGTTTTTT
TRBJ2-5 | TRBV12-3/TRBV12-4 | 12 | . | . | CASTKNRETQYF | TGTGCCAGCACTAAAAATCGGGAGACCCAGTACTTC
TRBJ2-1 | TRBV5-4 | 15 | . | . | CASSPPGGRDNEQFF | TGTGCCAGCAGCCCTCCCGGGGGGCGGGACAATGAGCAGTTCTTC
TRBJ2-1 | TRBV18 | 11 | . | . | CASSPGNEQFF | TGTGCCAGCTCCCCCGGCAATGAGCAGTTCTTC
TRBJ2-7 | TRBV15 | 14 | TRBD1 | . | CATSRDRGIDEQYF | TGTGCCACCAGCAGGGACAGGGGGATCGACGAGCAGTACTTC
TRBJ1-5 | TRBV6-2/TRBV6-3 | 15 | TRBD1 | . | CASSTSGGGSQPQHF | TGTGCCAGCAGTACTTCAGGGGGCGGGAGTCAGCCCCAGCATTTT
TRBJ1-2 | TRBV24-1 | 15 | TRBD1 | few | CATSRGQGGDYGYTF | TGTGCCACCAGTCGCGGACAGGGCGGAGACTATGGCTACACCTTC
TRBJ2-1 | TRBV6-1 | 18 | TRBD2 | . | CASSDRILAGESYNEQFF | TGTGCCAGCAGTGATCGTATTTTAGCGGGAGAGTCGTACAATGAGCAGTTCTTC
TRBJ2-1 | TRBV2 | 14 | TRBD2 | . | CASRGTSGFNEQFF | TGTGCCAGCCGCGGGACTAGCGGGTTCAATGAGCAGTTCTTC
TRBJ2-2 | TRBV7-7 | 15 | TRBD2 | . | CASSLEAGEIGELFF | TGTGCTAGCAGCTTGGAAGCGGGAGAAATCGGGGAGCTGTTTTTT
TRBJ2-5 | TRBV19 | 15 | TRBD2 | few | CASSSGSGMKETQYF | TGTGCCAGTAGTTCTGGGAGCGGGATGAAAGAGACCCAGTACTTC
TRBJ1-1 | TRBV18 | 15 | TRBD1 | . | CASSQGQGGDTEAFF | TGTGCCAGCTCACAAGGACAGGGTGGGGACACTGAAGCTTTCTTT
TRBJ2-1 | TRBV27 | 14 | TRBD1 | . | CASSWQGDYNEQFF | TGTGCCAGCAGTTGGCAGGGGGACTACAATGAGCAGTTCTTC
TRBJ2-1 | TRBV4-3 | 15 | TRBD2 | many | CASSHPGTSVDEQFF | TGCGCCAGCAGCCACCCCGGGACTAGCGTTGATGAGCAGTTCTTC
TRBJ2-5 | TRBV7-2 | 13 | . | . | CASSLVVQETQYF | TGTGCCAGCAGCTTAGTTGTACAAGAGACCCAGTACTTC